The present T cell receptor (beta chain) was sequenced within a study of T cell responses to AZD1222 COVID-19 vaccine. As regards this clone: As yet, its antigen is unknown.

General study findings and limits: Clonal diversity was possibly underestimated, and white British individuals and females predominated among donors. The number of AZD1222 recipients seropositive at baseline was only 6 or 7.

With 0 bases clipped from V and 2 bases from J, the junction kept 4 bases outside the gene matches. The CDR3 runs 17 residues. Per the germline V gene, CDR1 is LGHNA and CDR2 is YNFKEQ. Data came from immunoSEQ multiplex PCR; TCRdb stores just in-frame clones and leaves some out. This table holds roughly 85,000 clones, roughly 90% found once. The chain recombines TRBV4-2 with TRBJ1-4, with TRBD1 matching 9 bases. Sequences were derived from peripheral blood, sampled on day 0 of MenACWY control vaccination. The TCR was taken from an adult in good health. As DNA, the CDR3 is TGTGCCAGCAGCCAAGAGGGACAGGGTTCGACTAATGAAAAACTGTTTTTT. It is translated as CASSQEGQGSTNEKLFF.